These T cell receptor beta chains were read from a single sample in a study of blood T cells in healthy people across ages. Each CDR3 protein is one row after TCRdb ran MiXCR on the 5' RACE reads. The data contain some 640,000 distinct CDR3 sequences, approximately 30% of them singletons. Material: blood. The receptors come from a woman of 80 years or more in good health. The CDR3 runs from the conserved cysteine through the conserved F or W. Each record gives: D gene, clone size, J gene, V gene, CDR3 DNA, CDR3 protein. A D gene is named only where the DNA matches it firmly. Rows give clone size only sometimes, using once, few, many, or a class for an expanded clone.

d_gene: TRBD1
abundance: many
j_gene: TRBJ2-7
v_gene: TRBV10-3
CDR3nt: TGTGCCATCAGTGCCGACAGGGGATCAACCTACGAGCAGTACTTC
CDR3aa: CAISADRGSTYEQYF

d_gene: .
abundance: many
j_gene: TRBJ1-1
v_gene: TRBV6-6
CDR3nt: TGTGCCAGCAGTTATTCGCTGAACACTGAAGCTTTCTTT
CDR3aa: CASSYSLNTEAFF

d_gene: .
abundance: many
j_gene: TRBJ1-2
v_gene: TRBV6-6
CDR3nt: TGTGCCAGCAGCAAGAGGTCAGCCTTATATGGCTACACCTTC
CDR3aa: CASSKRSALYGYTF

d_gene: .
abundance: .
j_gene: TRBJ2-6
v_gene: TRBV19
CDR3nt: TGTGCCAGCGAGAGGGGACGGGGCTCCTCTGGGGCCAACGTCCTGACTTTC
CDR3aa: CASERGRGSSGANVLTF

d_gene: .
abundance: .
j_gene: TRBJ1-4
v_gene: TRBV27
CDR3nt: TGTGCCAGCAGTTGGGAAGGGGCTAATGAAAAACTGTTTTTT
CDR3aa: CASSWEGANEKLFF

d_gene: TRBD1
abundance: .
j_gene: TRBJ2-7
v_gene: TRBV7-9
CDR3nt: TGTGCCAGCAGCCGGACAGGGGTGAGCTCCTACGAGCAGTACTTC
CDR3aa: CASSRTGVSSYEQYF

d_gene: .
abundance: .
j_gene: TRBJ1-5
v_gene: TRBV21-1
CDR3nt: TGTGCCAGCAGCCCCCTCTACAGGGGGCATCAGCCCCAGCATTTT
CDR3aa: CASSPLYRGHQPQHF

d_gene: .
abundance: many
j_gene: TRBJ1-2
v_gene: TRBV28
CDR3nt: TGTGCCAGCAGTTCCCCCCCCCGGCAGAGCGGCTACACCTTC
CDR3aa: CASSSPPRQSGYTF

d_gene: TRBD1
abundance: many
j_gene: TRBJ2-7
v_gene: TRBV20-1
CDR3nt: TGCAGTGCCCCTGGACAGGCCGACGCCTACGAGCAGTACTTC
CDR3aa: CSAPGQADAYEQYF

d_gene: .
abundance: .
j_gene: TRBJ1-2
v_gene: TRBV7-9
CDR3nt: TGTGCCAGCAGCTTAATGACCGCTTTAGACCACTATGGCTACACCTTC
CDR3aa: CASSLMTALDHYGYTF

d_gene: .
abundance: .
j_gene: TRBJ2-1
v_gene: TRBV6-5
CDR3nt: TGTGCCAGCAGTTACTCGAACGCCAGGGAAGGATTAAATGAGCAGTTCTTC
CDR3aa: CASSYSNAREGLNEQFF